Shown below are 27 T cell receptor beta chains from a single sample sequenced in a study of cytomegalovirus exposure and HLA in healthy donors. The primer mix had 60 Vbeta and 13 Jbeta primers. The method was immunoSEQ multiplex PCR; TCRdb's version includes in-frame clones alone and lacks a portion of them. The data contain about 120,000 clones, 60% to 85% of them seen just once; the ten biggest clones take up 9% to 15%. Material: PBMCs. The receptor source for this set is a woman aged 40-49 years in good health and CMV-seropositive.

The rearrangement joins TRBV4-1 to TRBJ2-5; maybe TRBD1 (5 bases). Judging by the DNA end, TRBJ2-7 fits better; the J call may be wrong. Germline CDR1 is MGHRA and CDR2 is YSYEKL. This CDR3 has 13 residues. CDR3 residues: CASSHLGVPEQYF. CDR3 bases: TGCGCCAGCAGCCACTTAGGGGTCCCCGAGCAGTACTTC.

The chain employs TRBV2 and TRBJ1-5, with unresolved D. CDR1 SNHLY and CDR2 FYNNEI come from the germline V gene. This CDR3 region has 14 residues. The V and J ends lost 6 bases and 0 bases respectively, with 9 bases between them. The CDR3 loop reads CASSLRGSNQPQHF. The CDR3 region has the DNA TGTGCCAGCAGCCTCCGGGGTAGCAATCAGCCCCAGCATTTT.

The chain carries TRBV6-1 and TRBJ1-5; 8 positions match TRBD1. This CDR3 is built from 15 residues. Germline V lookup: CDR1 MNHNS, CDR2 SASEGT. V shed 4 bases and J 5 bases; nucleotides not matched to a gene: 7. The CDR3 sequence is CASSGSRGLYQPQHF. The CDR3 bases are TGTGCCAGCAGTGGGAGCAGGGGGCTGTATCAGCCCCAGCATTTT.

J is TRBJ2-3 and V is TRBV2; the D gene is possibly TRBD1 (5 bases). V lost 4 bases and J lost 1, with 15 bases in between. The CDR3 spans 16 residues. CDR1 and CDR2 (germline): SNHLY, FYNNEI. The chain's CDR3 is CASSGDRNFGTDTQYF. The CDR3 DNA reads TGTGCCAGCAGTGGTGACAGAAACTTCGGCACAGATACGCAGTATTTT.

Only a few counts were recorded for this clone. This chain joins TRBV10-3 and TRBJ1-1; 7 bases agree with TRBD1. Germline trimming cut 6 bases from V and 3 bases from J; bases unmatched to any gene: 1. This CDR3 is 12 amino acids long. Germline V gene data show CDR1 as ENHRY and CDR2 as SYGVKD. CDR3 sequence (DNA): TGTGCCATCAGGACAGGGTACACTGAAGCTTTCTTT. It is translated as CAIRTGYTEAFF.

The CDR3 here is CASSTSGISYNEQFF. The CDR3 DNA reads TGTGCCAGCAGTACTAGCGGGATCTCCTACAATGAGCAGTTCTTC. The rearrangement links TRBV2 to TRBJ2-1; 10 bases fit TRBD2. Per the germline V gene, CDR1 is SNHLY and CDR2 is FYNNEI. With V trimmed by 5 bases and J by 0 bases, 1 base remained unmatched. The CDR3 runs to 15 residues.

This clone was detected only once. The chain recombines TRBV2 with TRBJ2-4, with unresolved D. This CDR3 has 14 residues. V was trimmed by 2 bases and J by 7 bases, leaving 12 bases between them. From germline, CDR1 is SNHLY and CDR2 FYNNEI. In DNA, the CDR3 is TGTGCCAGCAGTGAATCTAGAAATGGGAACATTCAGTACTTC. Protein product: CASSESRNGNIQYF.

The V and J genes are TRBV5-1 and TRBJ1-4, with D uncertain. The CDR3 runs 15 residues. V lost 0 bases, J lost 3 bases, and 9 bases lay in between. Germline V gene data show CDR1 as SGHRS and CDR2 as YFSETQ. Here the CDR3 reads CASSLGSSANEKLFF. CDR3 bases: TGCGCCAGCAGCTTGGGTTCGTCGGCTAATGAAAAACTGTTTTTT.

This CDR3 reads CASSLPNNLNTEAFF. In DNA form, the CDR3 reads TGTGCCAGCAGCTTACCGAACAACCTGAACACTGAAGCTTTCTTT. J is TRBJ1-1 and V is TRBV11-1; D not resolved. CDR1 SGHAT and CDR2 FQDESV come from the germline V gene (reference sequence). V shed 2 bases and J shed 0 bases, with 10 bases lying between them. This CDR3 is built from 15 residues.

The V and J genes are TRBV7-8 and TRBJ1-1; no reliable D call. CDR3 length: 12 residues. The ends were cut back, 6 bases at V and 11 bases at J, with 16 bases in the middle. Germline V gives CDR1 SGHVS, CDR2 FQNEAQ. The CDR3 DNA follows: TGTGCCAGCAGGGATTCGGGTTTTACGGCTTTCTTT. Translating it yields CASRDSGFTAFF.

The V call is TRBV5-6, the J call TRBJ1-2; weak D call: TRBD1 (6 bases). V gave up 2 bases and J gave up 4 bases, with 15 bases separating them. CDR1 is SGHDT, CDR2 YYEEEE, per germline. The CDR3 contains 15 residues. The DNA of the CDR3 is TGTGCCAGCAGCTTAGGTACAGGGAGGGCCTATGGCTACACCTTC. Translated, it gives CASSLGTGRAYGYTF.

The J gene is TRBJ2-5, the V gene TRBV7-9, with 7 bases that match TRBD1. The CDR3 has 15 residues. The germline V gene has CDR1 SEHNR and CDR2 FQNEAQ (reference sequence). The trim removed 3 bases at V and 5 bases at J, leaving 9 bases unmatched. CDR3 coding DNA: TGTGCCAGCAGCTTCCCCGACAGGGCAGGGGAGACCCAGTACTTC. Residues: CASSFPDRAGETQYF.

Only a few counts were recorded for this clone. The rearrangement joins TRBV25-1 to TRBJ2-2; 9 bases agree with TRBD1. V trimming: 4 bases; J trimming: 5 bases; junction bases outside the gene matches: 14. This CDR3 has 18 residues. The germline CDR1 and CDR2 sequences are MGHDK and SYGVNS. This CDR3 reads CASSGPGQGIVTTGELFF. In DNA form, the CDR3 reads TGTGCCAGCAGTGGACCGGGACAGGGAATCGTAACGACCGGGGAGCTGTTTTTT.

This clone was detected a few times. V gene TRBV4-1 combines with J gene TRBJ1-5; D is uncertain. The germline V gene encodes CDR1 MGHRA and CDR2 YSYEKL. The CDR3 runs to 16 residues. V was shortened by 1 base and J by 2 bases, with 12 bases between the two germline ends. This CDR3 is CASSQASFLGNQPQHF. For the CDR3, the DNA is TGCGCCAGCAGCCAAGCTTCGTTCCTCGGCAATCAGCCCCAGCATTTT.

The chain recombines TRBV30 with TRBJ2-6, with D hard to call. This CDR3 is built from 13 residues. The germline V gene has CDR1 GTSNPN and CDR2 SVGIG (reference sequence). Trimming cost V 6 bases and J 0 bases, with 6 bases left between them. The CDR3 DNA is TGTGCCTGTGACAACTCTGGGGCCAACGTCCTGACTTTC. Translated, it gives CACDNSGANVLTF.

The rearrangement links TRBV7-2 to TRBJ1-2; D remains unclear. Trimming removed 8 bases at V and 4 bases at J, with 17 bases between. The V gene's germline CDR1 is SGHTA and CDR2 FQGNSA. This CDR3 comprises 14 residues. The CDR3 DNA follows: TGTGCCAGCGGGTCGGGAGGCGAGAGCTATGGCTACACCTTC. Translation gives CASGSGGESYGYTF.

The chain recombines TRBV7-6 with TRBJ1-1; TRBD1 might be the D (5 bases). V was shortened by 5 bases and J by 4 bases, with 20 bases between the two germline ends. The CDR3 is made up of 16 amino acids. Germline lookup yields CDR1 SGHVS and CDR2 FNYEAQ. CDR3 sequence reads: CASSRPKGRGGTEAFF. CDR3 nucleotides: TGTGCCAGCAGCCGCCCCAAGGGGAGGGGTGGCACTGAAGCTTTCTTT.

The chain couples TRBV5-5 to TRBJ2-1; 8 nucleotides agree with TRBD2. The germline V gene encodes CDR1 SGHKS and CDR2 YYEKEE (reference sequence). The CDR3 extends over 14 amino acids. Trimming took 2 bases from V and 10 from J; bases not matched to a gene: 8. CDR3 nucleotides: TGTGCCAGCAGCTTAGGACGGGGGGGCCTCGAGCAGTTCTTC. Translating it yields CASSLGRGGLEQFF.

This clone was seen only a few times. The rearrangement uses TRBV2 and TRBJ1-6; tentatively, D is TRBD1 (6 bases). Trimming shortened V by 6 bases and J by 13 bases, and 16 bases separated the two germline ends. The CDR3 loop spans 13 amino acids. Germline CDR1 reads SNHLY; CDR2 reads FYNNEI. This CDR3 is CASRADSTIPLHF. The CDR3 DNA reads TGTGCCAGCAGGGCGGACAGCACCATCCCCCTCCACTTT.

This chain links TRBV5-4 with TRBJ2-5, with D possibly TRBD1 on 6 matching bases. V lost 10 bases to trimming and J lost 2 bases, with 9 bases between them. Germline V gene sequence: CDR1 SGHNT, CDR2 YYREEE (reference sequence). The CDR3 spans 11 residues. For the CDR3, the DNA is TGTGCCCCCGGGACACAAGAGACCCAGTACTTC. This gives the protein CAPGTQETQYF.

The rearrangement uses TRBV5-1 and TRBJ1-1, with D perhaps matching TRBD1 (6 bases). The germline V gene encodes CDR1 SGHRS and CDR2 YFSETQ. This CDR3 spans 19 amino acids. Trimming shortened V by 0 bases and J by 0 bases, and 21 bases separated the two germline ends. The CDR3 region is CASSLVGRRGEYMNTEAFF. The CDR3, as DNA: TGCGCCAGCAGCTTGGTCGGGAGGAGGGGGGAATACATGAACACTGAAGCTTTCTTT.

J is TRBJ1-6 and V is TRBV6-4; D uncertain. The CDR3 is made up of 13 amino acids. Germline V gene data show CDR1 as MRHNA and CDR2 as SNTAGT. V was cut by 6 bases and J by 7 bases, with 10 bases left in between. The CDR3 DNA sequence: TGTGCCAGCAGCGCAGAGGGCAATTCACCCCTCCACTTT. Translation: CASSAEGNSPLHF.

The J gene is TRBJ1-6, the V gene TRBV2, with D perhaps matching TRBD1 (6 bases). The germline V and J ends were trimmed by 7 bases and 7 bases, with 17 bases remaining between them. This CDR3 has 15 residues. The germline gives CDR1 SNHLY, CDR2 FYNNEI. CDR3 coding DNA: TGTGCCAGCACCCCGGGGGGCAGGGCGAATTCACCCCTCCACTTT. This codes for CASTPGGRANSPLHF.

V usage is TRBV7-9 and J usage is TRBJ2-7, with 10 bases identical to TRBD1. Losses at the gene ends were 5 bases for V and 4 bases for J; bases not matched to a gene: 8. This CDR3 comprises 15 residues. In germline, CDR1 is SEHNR, CDR2 FQNEAQ (reference sequence). The CDR3 is CASSQAGQGRYEQYF. The CDR3 coding sequence is TGTGCCAGCAGCCAAGCGGGACAGGGGAGATACGAGCAGTACTTC.

The chain employs TRBV6-7 and TRBJ2-4; 10 nucleotides align to TRBD1. TRBV6-7 is reported as an ORF; its role is uncertain. Trimming at V came to 5 bases and at J to 6 bases, leaving 1 base not matched to a gene. This CDR3 region has 13 residues. The CDR3 coding sequence is TGTGCCAGCAGTAGGACAGGGGGAAACATTCAGTACTTC. As protein: CASSRTGGNIQYF.

This chain connects TRBV5-1 to TRBJ2-1, with TRBD2 as a possible D gene (6 bases). This CDR3 region has 15 residues. Trimming left V 6 bases short and J 0 bases short, with 13 bases between. Germline CDR1 is SGHRS and CDR2 is YFSETQ. CDR3 sequence: CASIMGSGSYNEQFF. In DNA, the CDR3 is TGCGCCAGCATCATGGGTAGCGGCTCCTACAATGAGCAGTTCTTC.

The chain joins TRBV7-2 to TRBJ2-7; 14 nucleotides line up with TRBD2. This CDR3 spans 16 amino acids. The germline CDR1 and CDR2 sequences are SGHTA and FQGNSA. Germline trimming cut 4 bases from V and 4 bases from J; bases unmatched to any gene: 6. CDR3 sequence: CASSSRTSGGRYEQYF. DNA of the CDR3: TGTGCCAGCAGCTCTCGGACTAGCGGGGGGAGGTACGAGCAGTACTTC.